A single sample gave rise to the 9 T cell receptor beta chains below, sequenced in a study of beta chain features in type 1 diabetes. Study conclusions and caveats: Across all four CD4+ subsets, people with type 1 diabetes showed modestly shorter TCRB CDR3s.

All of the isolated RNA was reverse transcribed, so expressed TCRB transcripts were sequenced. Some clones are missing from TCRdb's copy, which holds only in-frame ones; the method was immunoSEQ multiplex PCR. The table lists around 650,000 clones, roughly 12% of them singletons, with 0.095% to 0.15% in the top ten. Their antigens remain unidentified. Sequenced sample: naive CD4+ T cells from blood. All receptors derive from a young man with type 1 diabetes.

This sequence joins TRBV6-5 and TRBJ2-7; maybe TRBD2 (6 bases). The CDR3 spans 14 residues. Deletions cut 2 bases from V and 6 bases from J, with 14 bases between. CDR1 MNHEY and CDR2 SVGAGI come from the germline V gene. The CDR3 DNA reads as TGTGCCAGCAGTTACGGAGGGACCACCGGCGAGCAGTACTTC. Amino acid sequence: CASSYGGTTGEQYF.

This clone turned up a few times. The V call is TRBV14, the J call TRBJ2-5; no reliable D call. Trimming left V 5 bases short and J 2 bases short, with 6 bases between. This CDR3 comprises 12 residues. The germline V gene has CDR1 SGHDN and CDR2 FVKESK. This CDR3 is CASSGFQETQYF. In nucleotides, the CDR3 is TGTGCCAGCAGCGGCTTTCAAGAGACCCAGTACTTC.

DNA of the CDR3: TGTGCCAGTAGTATCCGGGGGGTGAACACCGGGGAGCTGTTTTTT. Its translation is CASSIRGVNTGELFF. The V and J genes are TRBV19 and TRBJ2-2; 7 bases match TRBD2. Trimming at V came to 3 bases and at J to 1 base, leaving 2 bases not matched to a gene. The germline V gene has CDR1 LNHDA and CDR2 SQIVND (reference sequence). The length of the CDR3 is 15 residues.

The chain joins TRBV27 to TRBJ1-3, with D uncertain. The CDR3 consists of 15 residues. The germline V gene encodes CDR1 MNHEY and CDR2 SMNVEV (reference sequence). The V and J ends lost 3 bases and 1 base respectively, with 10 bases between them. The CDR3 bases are TGTGCCAGCAGTTTCTCAGGAATATCTGGAAACACCATATATTTT. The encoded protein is CASSFSGISGNTIYF.

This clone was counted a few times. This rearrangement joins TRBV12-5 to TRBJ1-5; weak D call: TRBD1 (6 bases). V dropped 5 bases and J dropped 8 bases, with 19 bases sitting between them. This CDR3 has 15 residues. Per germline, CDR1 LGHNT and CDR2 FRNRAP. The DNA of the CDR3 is TGTGCTAGTGGTCCACGAGGACAGTCAAGGGAGCCCCAGCATTTT. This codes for CASGPRGQSREPQHF.

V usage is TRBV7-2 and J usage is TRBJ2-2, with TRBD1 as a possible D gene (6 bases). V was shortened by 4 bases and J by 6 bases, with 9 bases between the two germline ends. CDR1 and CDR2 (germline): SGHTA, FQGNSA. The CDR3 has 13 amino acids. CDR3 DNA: TGTGCCAGCAGCTCAACAGGGCCCGGGGAGCTGTTTTTT. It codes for CASSSTGPGELFF.

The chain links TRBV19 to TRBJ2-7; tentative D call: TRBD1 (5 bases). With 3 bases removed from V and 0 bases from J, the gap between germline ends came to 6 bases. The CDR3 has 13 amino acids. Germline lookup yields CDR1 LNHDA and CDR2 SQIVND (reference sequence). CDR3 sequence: CASSITGSYEQYF. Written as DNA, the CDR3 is TGTGCCAGTAGTATTACAGGCTCCTACGAGCAGTACTTC.

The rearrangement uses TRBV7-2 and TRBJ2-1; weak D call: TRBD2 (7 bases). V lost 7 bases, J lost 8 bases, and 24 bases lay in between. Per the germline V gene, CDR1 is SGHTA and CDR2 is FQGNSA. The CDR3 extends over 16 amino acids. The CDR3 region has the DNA TGTGCCAGCACCATACAGAGGGGGGGCCCCTCGGATGAGCAGTTCTTC. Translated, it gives CASTIQRGGPSDEQFF.

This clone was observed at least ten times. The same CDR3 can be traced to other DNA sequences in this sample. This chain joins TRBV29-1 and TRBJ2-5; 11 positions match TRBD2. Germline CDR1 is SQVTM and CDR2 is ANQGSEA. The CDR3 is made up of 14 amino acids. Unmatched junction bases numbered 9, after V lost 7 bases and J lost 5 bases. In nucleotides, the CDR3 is TGCAGCGCGGAAACTAGCGGGGGAAGGGAGACCCAGTACTTC. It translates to CSAETSGGRETQYF.